The T cell receptor (beta chain) under discussion was sequenced for a study of blood T cell repertoires in COVID-19. In the study overall: Sites in the United States, Italy and Spain provided acute and convalescent COVID-19 samples.

Germline V gene lookup returns CDR1 GTSNPN and CDR2 SVGIG (reference sequence). V gave up 7 bases and J gave up 5 bases; unmatched junction bases: 3. CDR3 length: 12 residues. The method was immunoSEQ multiplex PCR; TCRdb's version includes in-frame clones alone and lacks a portion of them. Of around 200,000 clones in the sample, around 84% were seen once. The J gene is TRBJ2-3, the V gene TRBV30, with TRBD2 matching over 10 bases. The sequenced material came from peripheral blood. This sequence was found in a middle-aged man with active or convalescent COVID-19. In nucleotides, the CDR3 is TGTGCCTATAGCGGGGGGATAGATACGCAGTATTTT. Residues: CAYSGGIDTQYF. The full variable domain, its missing parts supplied by reference TRBV30 and TRBJ2-3, is SQTIHQWPATLVQPVGSPLSLECTVEGTSNPNLYWYRQAAGRGLQLLFYSVGIGQISSEVPQNLSASRPQDRQFILSSKKLLLSDSGFYLCAYSGGIDTQYFGPGTRLTVL.